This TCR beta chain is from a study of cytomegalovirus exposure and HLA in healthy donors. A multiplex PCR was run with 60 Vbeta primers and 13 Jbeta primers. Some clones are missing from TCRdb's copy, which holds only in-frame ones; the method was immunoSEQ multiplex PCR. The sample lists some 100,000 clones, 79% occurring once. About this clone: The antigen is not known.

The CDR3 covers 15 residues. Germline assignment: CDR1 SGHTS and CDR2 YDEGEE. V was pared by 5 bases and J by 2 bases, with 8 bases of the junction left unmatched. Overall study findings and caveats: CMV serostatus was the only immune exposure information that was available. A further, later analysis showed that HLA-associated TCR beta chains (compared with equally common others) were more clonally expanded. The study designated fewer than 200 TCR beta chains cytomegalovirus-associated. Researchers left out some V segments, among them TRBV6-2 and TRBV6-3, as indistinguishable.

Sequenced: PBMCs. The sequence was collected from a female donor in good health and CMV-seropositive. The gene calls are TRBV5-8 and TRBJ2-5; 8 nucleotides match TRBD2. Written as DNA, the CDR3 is TGTGCCAGCAGATCCGGCCGGGGGGGGCAAGAGACCCAGTACTTC. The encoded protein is CASRSGRGGQETQYF.